These T cell receptor beta chains were read from a single sample in a study of Ad26.COV2.S vaccination and SARS-CoV-2 variants. Sequencing used immunoSEQ multiplex PCR; TCRdb keeps in-frame clones, though not all of them. The repertoire holds roughly 400,000 clones, roughly 91% seen once, with around 4.5% in the top ten. The sample here was peripheral blood, taken in a trial of Ad26.COV2.S vaccine versus placebo. Receptors originate from a person between 18 and 65 years old who received the Ad26.COV2.S COVID-19 vaccine or a placebo. Both conserved end residues are part of each CDR3. D genes are given only for firm matches. Where a row states a size, it is once, few, many or the class of an expanded clone; other rows omit it.

CDR3 protein	CDR3 DNA	D gene	V gene	CDR3 length	J gene	clone size
CASSVEGRFNEKLFF	TGTGCCAGCAGCGTAGAGGGCAGGTTTAATGAAAAACTGTTTTTT	NA	TRBV9	15	TRBJ1-4	NA
CASSRDSSGNTIYF	TGTGCCAGCTCACGAGACAGTTCTGGAAACACCATATATTTT	NA	TRBV18	14	TRBJ1-3	NA
CASSPQQGASNQPQHF	TGTGCCAGCAGCCCCCAACAGGGGGCGAGCAATCAGCCCCAGCATTTT	TRBD1	TRBV5-5	16	TRBJ1-5	NA
CTSSQDYQGSRSGEQYF	TGCACCAGCAGCCAAGATTACCAGGGGAGTAGATCCGGCGAGCAGTACTTC	NA	TRBV4-3	17	TRBJ2-7	once
CASRSAAGGETQYF	TGTGCCAGCAGGTCAGCGGCGGGAGGGGAGACCCAGTACTTC	TRBD2	TRBV28	14	TRBJ2-5	NA
CAWRDRAEQGARETQYF	TGTGCCTGGAGGGACAGGGCAGAACAGGGGGCCAGAGAGACCCAGTACTTC	TRBD1	TRBV30	17	TRBJ2-5	NA
CASSTTSGSPYEQYF	TGCGCCAGCAGCACCACTAGCGGGAGTCCCTACGAGCAGTACTTC	TRBD2	TRBV5-1	15	TRBJ2-7	NA
CASSVSASTDTQYF	TGTGCCAGCAGTGTTAGCGCCAGCACAGATACGCAGTATTTT	NA	TRBV2	14	TRBJ2-3	NA
CASSAGGADTQYF	TGTGCCAGCAGTGCTGGGGGGGCAGATACGCAGTATTTT	TRBD2	TRBV2	13	TRBJ2-3	NA
CATSREGGAAQYGTDTQYF	TGTGCCACCAGCAGAGAGGGGGGGGCGGCCCAATATGGCACAGATACGCAGTATTTT	NA	TRBV15	19	TRBJ2-3	NA
CACTTGDYEQYF	TGTGCCTGTACGACAGGGGACTACGAGCAGTACTTC	TRBD1	TRBV28	12	TRBJ2-7	NA
CSADLADTQYF	TGCAGTGCCGATCTAGCGGATACGCAGTATTTT	NA	TRBV20-1	11	TRBJ2-3	NA
CASSPGKGSSGANVLTF	TGTGCCAGCTCACCGGGTAAAGGGAGCTCTGGGGCCAACGTCCTGACTTTC	NA	TRBV18	17	TRBJ2-6	NA
CASSQVGGTSGSNEQFF	TGTGCCAGCAGCCAAGTCGGGGGGACTAGCGGGAGTAATGAGCAGTTCTTC	TRBD2	TRBV3-1/TRBV3-2	17	TRBJ2-1	once
CASSLGPDTGSTDTQYF	TGTGCCAGCAGCTTAGGCCCTGACACGGGTAGCACAGATACGCAGTATTTT	NA	TRBV7-8	17	TRBJ2-3	NA
CASSFTTGWSAGELFF	TGCGCCAGCAGCTTTACGACGGGGTGGTCAGCCGGGGAGCTGTTTTTT	NA	TRBV5-1	16	TRBJ2-2	NA
CASSFVLNTEAFF	TGTGCCAGTAGTTTCGTTTTGAACACTGAAGCTTTCTTT	NA	TRBV19	13	TRBJ1-1	NA
CASREVQGAVWNYGYTF	TGTGCCAGCAGAGAGGTGCAGGGGGCAGTTTGGAACTATGGCTACACCTTC	TRBD1	TRBV2	17	TRBJ1-2	NA
CAWSVLKYEQYF	TGTGCCTGGAGTGTACTCAAATACGAGCAGTACTTC	NA	TRBV30	12	TRBJ2-7	NA
CASSGDRGLYGYTF	TGTGCCAGCAGTGGGGACAGGGGGTTATATGGCTACACCTTC	TRBD1	TRBV9	14	TRBJ1-2	NA
CASISVGRGEETQYF	TGTGCCAGCATCTCCGTCGGTAGGGGGGAAGAGACCCAGTACTTC	NA	TRBV28	15	TRBJ2-5	NA
CATSSRFLTDTQYF	TGTGCCACCAGCAGCAGGTTTCTCACAGATACGCAGTATTTT	NA	TRBV15	14	TRBJ2-3	NA
CASSRDRTNTGELFF	TGTGCCAGCTCACGGGACAGAACGAACACCGGGGAGCTGTTTTTT	TRBD1	TRBV18	15	TRBJ2-2	NA
CASSSPGDSKGYEQYF	TGCGCCAGCAGTTCCCCTGGGGATTCTAAGGGATACGAGCAGTACTTC	NA	TRBV5-1	16	TRBJ2-7	NA
CASSLGYSGRGNEQFF	TGTGCCAGCAGCTTGGGGTATAGCGGGAGAGGCAATGAGCAGTTCTTC	TRBD2	TRBV5-4	16	TRBJ2-1	NA
CAIRVEAGTSGMNEQFF	TGTGCCATCAGGGTGGAGGCCGGGACTAGCGGGATGAATGAGCAGTTCTTC	TRBD2	TRBV10-3	17	TRBJ2-1	NA
CASSLVVQGDDNEQFF	TGTGCCAGCAGCTTAGTCGTACAGGGGGACGACAATGAGCAGTTCTTC	TRBD1	TRBV5-4	16	TRBJ2-1	NA
CASSQSYNEQFF	TGTGCCAGCAGTCAATCCTACAATGAGCAGTTCTTC	NA	TRBV28	12	TRBJ2-1	NA
CASSETGDWSNQPQHF	TGTGCCAGTAGTGAAACAGGGGATTGGAGCAATCAGCCCCAGCATTTT	TRBD1	TRBV19	16	TRBJ1-5	NA
CSVGSGGRGETQYF	TGCAGCGTTGGAAGCGGCGGGAGGGGGGAGACCCAGTACTTC	TRBD2	TRBV29-1	14	TRBJ2-5	NA
CASSLGRGTGQFF	TGTGCCAGCAGCTTGGGTAGGGGGACAGGGCAGTTCTTC	TRBD1	TRBV5-6	13	TRBJ2-1	NA
CATGTANTGELFF	TGTGCCACCGGGACAGCGAACACCGGGGAGCTGTTTTTT	TRBD1	TRBV19	13	TRBJ2-2	NA
CASSLSSGGYEQYF	TGTGCCAGCAGTTTATCTAGCGGGGGTTACGAGCAGTACTTC	TRBD2	TRBV27	14	TRBJ2-7	NA
CASSDDPNEQFF	TGTGCCAGCAGTGATGACCCCAATGAGCAGTTCTTC	NA	TRBV2	12	TRBJ2-1	NA
CATSDYRTGTNTGELFF	TGTGCCACCAGTGATTACCGGACAGGGACGAACACCGGGGAGCTGTTTTTT	TRBD1	TRBV24-1	17	TRBJ2-2	NA
CASSDIQSNEQFF	TGTGCCAGCAGCGACATACAGAGTAATGAGCAGTTCTTC	NA	TRBV5-6	13	TRBJ2-1	NA
CASSLEGGAPETQYF	TGTGCCAGCAGCTTAGAGGGGGGTGCTCCAGAGACCCAGTACTTC	NA	TRBV7-2	15	TRBJ2-5	NA
CASSLIGGEKLFF	TGTGCCAGCAGTTTGATAGGGGGCGAAAAACTGTTTTTT	TRBD1	TRBV28	13	TRBJ1-4	NA
CATSTRTSGYEQYF	TGTGCCACCAGCACGAGGACTAGCGGGTACGAGCAGTACTTC	TRBD2	TRBV15	14	TRBJ2-7	NA
CASSYSIGTSGGSYEQYF	TGTGCCAGCAGTTACTCGATTGGGACTAGCGGGGGCTCCTACGAGCAGTACTTC	TRBD2	TRBV6-2/TRBV6-3	18	TRBJ2-7	NA
CASRWTGMETQYF	TGTGCCAGCAGATGGACAGGGATGGAGACCCAGTACTTC	TRBD1	TRBV6-5	13	TRBJ2-5	NA
CASSQGAGSPYEQYF	TGCGCCAGCAGCCAAGGGGCCGGGAGTCCCTACGAGCAGTACTTC	NA	TRBV4-3	15	TRBJ2-7	NA
CASSQATEAFF	TGTGCCAGCAGCCAAGCGACTGAAGCTTTCTTT	NA	TRBV4-2	11	TRBJ1-1	NA
CASRFNRGRETQYF	TGTGCCAGCAGATTCAACAGGGGGAGGGAGACCCAGTACTTC	TRBD1	TRBV27	14	TRBJ2-5	NA
CAWRKDSLIKQFF	TGTGCCTGGAGGAAGGACAGTCTCATCAAGCAGTTCTTC	NA	TRBV30	13	TRBJ2-1	NA
CASSEKGTGANYGYTF	TGTGCCAGCAGTGAAAAGGGTACAGGGGCTAACTATGGCTACACCTTC	TRBD1	TRBV6-1	16	TRBJ1-2	few
CASSPATSGRAVYNEQFF	TGCGCCAGCAGCCCGGCGACTAGCGGGAGGGCCGTCTACAATGAGCAGTTCTTC	TRBD2	TRBV4-1	18	TRBJ2-1	NA
CASSLTHTANTGELFF	TGTGCCAGCAGCTTGACCCATACAGCGAACACCGGGGAGCTGTTTTTT	NA	TRBV5-5	16	TRBJ2-2	NA
CASSKGRGTQETQYF	TGTGCCAGCAGCAAAGGTCGGGGCACCCAAGAGACCCAGTACTTC	NA	TRBV21-1	15	TRBJ2-5	NA
CASSSGTRYGNEQFF	TGTGCCAGCAGCTCCGGGACTAGATACGGAAATGAGCAGTTCTTC	TRBD2	TRBV7-8	15	TRBJ2-1	NA
CASSQYLSRLAPNEQFF	TGTGCCAGCAGCCAATACCTGAGCAGGCTAGCTCCCAATGAGCAGTTCTTC	NA	TRBV14	17	TRBJ2-1	NA
CASSLDTYNSPLHF	TGTGCCAGCTCACTTGACACCTATAATTCACCCCTCCACTTT	NA	TRBV18	14	TRBJ1-6	NA
CASSAPKWTGGHEQFF	TGTGCCAGCAGCGCACCGAAGTGGACAGGGGGCCATGAGCAGTTCTTC	TRBD1	TRBV7-9	16	TRBJ2-1	NA